A single T cell receptor beta chain is shown here with its context. The CDR3 has 12 residues. Trimming left V 6 bases short and J 7 bases short, with 12 bases between. Germline CDR1 and CDR2: SNHLY and FYNNEI. The record originates from a study of blood T cell repertoires in COVID-19. About the research overall: The United States, Italy and Spain were the sources of the acute and convalescent COVID-19 samples.

In the authors' methods: How many nucleated cells were present was estimated from reference gene primer amplification. Profiled with immunoSEQ multiplex PCR; TCRdb holds only in-frame clones, not every one. V, J and clone size are those of that table, while D and trimming were read from the DNA. This sample has about 78,000 clones, with around 90% found just once. The TCR originated in a woman older than 75 with acute or convalescent COVID-19. The chain has TRBV2 and TRBJ1-2; no reliable D call. Sequenced sample: peripheral blood. The CDR3 DNA follows: TGTGCCAGCAGCTTAGCGAGGACTGGCTACACCTTC. Its translation is CASSLARTGYTF. Together with reference TRBV2 and TRBJ1-2, the CDR3 gives the full variable domain: EPEVTQTPSHQVTQMGQEVILRCVPISNHLYFYWYRQILGQKVEFLVSFYNNEISEKSEIFDDQFSVERPDGSNFTLKIRSTKLEDSAMYFCASSLARTGYTFGSGTRLTVV.